The rows below give T cell receptor beta chains drawn from one sample of a study of T-cell memory formation after mild COVID-19. TCRdb itself ran the 5' RACE reads through MiXCR, one entry per CDR3 protein. The profile shows roughly 410,000 distinct CDR3 sequences, roughly 26% of them singletons. The sample consisted of PBMCs or a T cell subset sorted from them (not recorded which). All receptors come from an adult woman who had mild COVID-19 (a few samples of this study predate the infection). Cell type and time point are not known. CDR3s include the opening cysteine and the closing phenylalanine or tryptophan. D genes are given only for firm matches. Where a row states a size, it is once, few, many or the class of an expanded clone; other rows omit it.

>TRBV2|TRBJ2-3|few|TRBD2|14
CASIAGGPTDTQYF
TGTGCCAGCATTGCGGGGGGCCCCACAGATACGCAGTATTTT
>TRBV9|TRBJ1-1|few|TRBD1|14
CASSVVGTGGEAFF
TGTGCCAGCAGCGTAGTTGGGACAGGGGGCGAAGCTTTCTTT
>TRBV5-1|TRBJ2-7|.|TRBD2|16
CASSSSQLAATYEQYF
TGCGCCAGCAGCAGCTCCCAACTAGCGGCAACCTACGAGCAGTACTTC
>TRBV7-2|TRBJ2-3|many|.|11
CASSAKDTQYF
TGTGCCAGCAGCGCCAAGGATACGCAGTATTTT
>TRBV20-1|TRBJ2-1|.|TRBD2|15
CSATRLAGEYNEQFF
TGCAGTGCTACCCGGCTAGCGGGAGAGTACAATGAGCAGTTCTTC
>TRBV29-1|TRBJ1-2|few|.|14
CSVEFNRERYGYTF
TGCAGCGTTGAATTTAACAGGGAGCGCTATGGCTACACCTTC
>TRBV7-3|TRBJ1-2|few|.|15
CASSLTPGVDYGYTF
TGTGCCAGCAGCTTAACACCCGGGGTCGACTATGGCTACACCTTC
>TRBV6-5|TRBJ2-5|.|TRBD2|15
CASRNLAGHQETQYF
TGTGCCAGCAGAAATCTAGCGGGCCATCAAGAGACCCAGTACTTC
>TRBV29-1|TRBJ1-5|many|.|13
CSVEVELNQPQHF
TGCAGCGTCGAGGTAGAGCTTAATCAGCCCCAGCATTTT
>TRBV12-3/TRBV12-4|TRBJ2-1|few|TRBD2|14
CASRPGLAGDEQFF
TGTGCCAGCAGACCGGGACTAGCGGGGGATGAGCAGTTCTTC
>TRBV15|TRBJ1-2|.|TRBD1|14
CATSRDRTGYGYTF
TGTGCCACCAGCAGAGACCGGACAGGCTATGGCTACACCTTC
>TRBV12-3/TRBV12-4|TRBJ2-3|.|TRBD2|14
CANAKRGDTDTQYF
TGTGCCAACGCGAAGCGGGGGGATACAGATACGCAGTATTTT
>TRBV30|TRBJ1-3|.|.|14
CAWSVMSSGNTIYF
TGTGCCTGGAGTGTGATGAGCTCTGGAAACACCATATATTTT
>TRBV18|TRBJ1-5|.|.|17
CASSPQIGHESNQPQHF
TGTGCCAGCTCACCACAGATAGGACACGAAAGCAATCAGCCCCAGCATTTT
>TRBV5-1|TRBJ2-3|.|.|17
CASSLGGGVRFTDTQYF
TGCGCCAGCAGCTTGGGTGGGGGCGTGAGGTTCACAGATACGCAGTATTTT
>TRBV11-2|TRBJ1-4|.|.|15
CASSLGAGRDEKLFF
TGTGCCAGCAGCTTAGGCGCAGGGCGAGATGAAAAACTGTTTTTT
>TRBV4-1|TRBJ2-3|many|TRBD1|18
CASSQVLTGTGRTDTQYF
TGCGCCAGCAGCCAGGTATTGACCGGGACAGGGCGTACAGATACGCAGTATTTT
>TRBV12-3/TRBV12-4|TRBJ2-7|.|.|11
CASRLRTEQYF
TGTGCCAGCAGGCTACGCACCGAGCAGTACTTC
>TRBV7-9|TRBJ1-2|once|.|10
CAIEQGGYTF
TGTGCCATCGAGCAGGGTGGCTACACCTTC
>TRBV4-1|TRBJ2-3|.|TRBD2|18
CASSQALLAGGRTDTQYF
TGCGCCAGCAGCCAGGCACTTTTAGCGGGGGGACGCACAGATACGCAGTATTTT
>TRBV6-5|TRBJ2-5|few|.|11
CASTFRETQYF
TGTGCCAGCACCTTCAGGGAGACCCAGTACTTC
>TRBV28|TRBJ2-7|.|TRBD1|16
CASSLKMRGRSYEQYF
TGTGCCAGCAGTCTCAAAATGAGGGGGCGCTCCTACGAGCAGTACTTC
>TRBV12-3/TRBV12-4|TRBJ1-2|many|TRBD1|14
CASSPMTGNYGYTF
TGTGCCAGCAGTCCGATGACAGGGAACTATGGCTACACCTTC
>TRBV28|TRBJ2-2|.|.|15
CASKGRGAVAGELFF
TGTGCCAGCAAGGGCAGGGGCGCCGTGGCCGGGGAGCTGTTTTTT
>TRBV12-3/TRBV12-4|TRBJ1-2|.|.|10
CASNHRGYTF
TGTGCCAGCAATCACAGGGGCTACACCTTC
>TRBV5-4|TRBJ2-3|.|TRBD2|19
CASSEPGLAGGSGTDTQYF
TGTGCCAGCAGTGAGCCGGGACTAGCGGGAGGAAGCGGGACAGATACGCAGTATTTT
>TRBV5-1|TRBJ1-2|.|.|14
CASSFESLNYGYTF
TGCGCCAGCAGCTTCGAGTCCCTCAACTATGGCTACACCTTC
>TRBV7-9|TRBJ2-3|.|.|15
CASSLPAGLTDTQYF
TGTGCCAGCAGCCTCCCAGCGGGTCTCACAGATACGCAGTATTTT
>TRBV5-5|TRBJ1-2|.|TRBD1|12
CASSYTGDGYTF
TGTGCCAGCAGCTATACAGGGGATGGCTACACCTTC
>TRBV3-1|TRBJ2-2|.|.|13
CASSQARTGELFF
TGTGCCAGCAGCCAAGCACGCACCGGGGAGCTGTTTTTT
>TRBV29-1|TRBJ2-1|.|TRBD2|15
CSVSRDYTSYNEQFF
TGCAGCGTCTCCAGGGACTACACCTCCTACAATGAGCAGTTCTTC
>TRBV6-5|TRBJ2-2|few|TRBD2|15
CASRLAGGPNGELFF
TGTGCAAGCCGACTAGCGGGAGGGCCTAACGGGGAGCTGTTTTTT
>TRBV7-8|TRBJ1-2|.|.|15
CASSLDSGTAYGYTF
TGTGCCAGCAGCTTAGATTCAGGCACTGCCTATGGCTACACCTTC
>TRBV27|TRBJ2-7|.|.|16
CASSFSQDYSSYEQYF
TGTGCCAGCAGTTTCTCACAGGACTACAGCTCCTACGAGCAGTACTTC
>TRBV7-2|TRBJ1-1|few|.|15
CASSFRGQGNTEAFF
TGTGCCAGCAGCTTCCGCGGGCAGGGGAACACTGAAGCTTTCTTT
>TRBV12-3/TRBV12-4|TRBJ2-3|.|TRBD2|16
CASSPSGTSGTQTQYF
TGTGCCAGCAGTCCGAGTGGGACTAGCGGGACGCAAACGCAGTATTTT
>TRBV20-1|TRBJ2-7|few|.|11
CSASLPAGDIF
TGCAGTGCGAGCCTTCCCGCGGGTGATATCTTC
>TRBV6-2/TRBV6-3|TRBJ2-7|.|TRBD2|14
CASRGLAGGYEQYF
TGTGCCAGCAGAGGACTAGCGGGAGGTTACGAGCAGTACTTC
>TRBV5-1|TRBJ1-1|few|.|12
CASRSGNTEAFF
TGCGCCAGCAGGTCGGGGAACACTGAAGCTTTCTTT
>TRBV7-9|TRBJ1-4|few|TRBD1|16
CASTLEGGQGTEKLFF
TGTGCCAGCACCCTCGAGGGGGGACAGGGGACTGAAAAACTGTTTTTT
>TRBV6-1|TRBJ2-1|.|TRBD2|12
CASRTSGGEQFF
TGTGCCAGCAGAACTAGCGGGGGAGAGCAGTTCTTC
>TRBV6-5|TRBJ2-7|few|.|14
CASRRQSNTYEQYF
TGTGCCAGCAGACGACAGTCGAATACCTACGAGCAGTACTTC